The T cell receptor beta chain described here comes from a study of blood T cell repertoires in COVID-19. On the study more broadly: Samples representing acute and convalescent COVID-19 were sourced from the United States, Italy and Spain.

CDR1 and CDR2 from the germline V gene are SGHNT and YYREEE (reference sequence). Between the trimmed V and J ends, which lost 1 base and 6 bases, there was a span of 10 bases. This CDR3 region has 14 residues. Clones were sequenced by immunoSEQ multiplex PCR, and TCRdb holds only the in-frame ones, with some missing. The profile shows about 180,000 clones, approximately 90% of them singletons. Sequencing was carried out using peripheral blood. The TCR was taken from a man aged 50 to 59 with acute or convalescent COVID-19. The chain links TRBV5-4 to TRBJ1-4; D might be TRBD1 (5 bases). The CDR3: CASSLQGRDEKLFF. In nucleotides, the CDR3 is TGTGCCAGCAGCTTGCAGGGAAGGGATGAAAAACTGTTTTTT. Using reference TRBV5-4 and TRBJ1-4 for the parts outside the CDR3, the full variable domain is ETGVTQSPTHLIKTRGQQVTLRCSSQSGHNTVSWYQQALGQGPQFIFQYYREEENGRGNFPPRFSGLQFPNYSSELNVNALELDDSALYLCASSLQGRDEKLFFGSGTQLSVL.